The T cell receptor beta chain described here comes from a study of shared clonotypes between healthy human individuals. V was clipped by 5 bases and J by 1 base, with 11 bases between them. Germline V lookup: CDR1 LNHNV, CDR2 YYDKDF (reference sequence). This CDR3 has 14 residues. Assay: immunoSEQ multiplex PCR; the TCRdb copy retains only in-frame clones and omits some. The data show around 690,000 clones, around 90% seen once. Sequencing was done on a sample of memory CD8+ T cells from PBMCs. The subset is: CD45RO+ cells pooled with CCR7-negative TemRA cells. The chain is built from TRBV15 and TRBJ2-5; D remains unclear. The clonotype was recovered from a man between 18 and 29 years old in good health. Some clones in this sample may be carry-over from other donors' samples. For the CDR3, the DNA is TGTGCCACCAGCGCCCGCCAACCCCAAGAGACCCAGTACTTC. This translates into CATSARQPQETQYF.